The sequence of this TCR beta chain was determined in a study of shared clonotypes between healthy human individuals. The wider study: Researchers assigned three CD4 naive, three CD4 memory, two CD8 naive and one CD8 memory plate to each donor.

Cells designated naive CD8 were CD45RO-negative and were positively selected for CCR7, with terminally differentiated effector memory CD45RA+ cells excluded. All donors were healthy HIV-negative adults lacking recent acute infections or vaccinations. Repertoires were generated with immunoSEQ multiplex PCR, while TCRdb's copy carries only in-frame clones and drops some. The sample lists hundreds of thousands of clones, 95% to 96% occurring once. The CDR3 is made up of 14 amino acids. Deletions cut 1 base from V and 3 bases from J, with 10 bases between. This clonotype originated in a woman in her 30s in good health. The chain combines TRBV5-3 with TRBJ1-1; D gene ambiguous. TRBV5-3 is sorted into the ORF group, with uncertain function. Sequencing used naive CD8+ T cells sorted from blood. The chain's CDR3 is CARSLIGPDTEAFF. CDR3 nucleotide sequence: TGTGCCAGAAGCTTGATTGGTCCTGACACTGAAGCTTTCTTT.